The clone carrying this T cell receptor (beta chain) was seen at least ten times. No antigen is known for it. These data belong to a study of identical twins. Points from the study as a whole: Models underpredicted monozygotic twin sharing of out-of-frame TCR alpha. With beta out-of-frame sequences, excess sharing by twins was weaker. The more abundant beta clonotypes in cord blood had fewer insertions, and memory repertoires did not show this.

Germline-derived CDR1 and CDR2 are LGHDT and YNNKEL (reference sequence). Deletions cut 3 bases from V and 3 bases from J, with 10 bases between. The CDR3 totals 14 residues. Each CDR3 protein is one row after TCRdb ran MiXCR on the 5' RACE reads. The sample lists 420,000 or so distinct CDR3 sequences; 15% to 20% were seen once. The origin of this receptor is a man aged 45-65 years in good health. The V gene is TRBV3-1, the J gene TRBJ2-3, with a weak D call TRBD1 (5 bases). Sequencing was performed on naive T cells sorted from blood. The CDR3: CASSHRVGTDTQYF. The CDR3 nucleotides read TGTGCCAGCAGCCACAGGGTGGGGACAGATACGCAGTATTTT.